One and the same sample provided the 3 T cell receptor beta chains below, sequenced in a study of regulatory T cells in long-lasting Graves disease. Documented time point: persistent/refractory GD, antithyroid drugs over 5 years with positive TRAb. With RNA extracted from PBMCs as input, the TCR library was made. Library construction for TCR beta used iRepertoire HTBI primers and Arm-PCR of CDR3 regions. TCRdb re-called the multiplex PCR reads with MiXCR, one entry per CDR3 protein. Of 400,000 to 500,000 distinct CDR3 sequences in the sample, under 25% were seen once. Sample: peripheral blood mononuclear cells (PBMCs), taken when the disease was refractory, from a patient treated with antithyroid drugs. These receptors came from a female donor with Graves disease.

Remarks on this clonotype: A much larger clonotype is one base distant, so this may be a read error. The chain is built from TRBV28 and TRBJ2-2; a weak D match, TRBD2 (5 bases). The CDR3 has 13 residues. CDR1 MDHEN and CDR2 SYDVKM come from the germline V gene. The DNA of the CDR3 is TGTGCCAGCGGTTTCCCGGGAACCGGGGAGCTGTTTTTT. The encoded protein is CASGFPGTGELFF.

The chain joins TRBV18 to TRBJ2-7, with D maybe TRBD2 (5 bases). This CDR3 has 15 residues. Between the trimmed V and J ends, which lost 6 bases and 0 bases, there was a span of 15 bases. Germline V lookup: CDR1 KGHSH, CDR2 LQKENI. The CDR3 spells CASSGAVSASYEQYF. The CDR3 bases are TGTGCCAGCTCGGGAGCAGTTAGCGCCTCCTACGAGCAGTACTTC.

This clonotype was picked up many times. The junction and the germline gene differ at one end; a read error may be behind it. The chain recombines TRBV5-1 with TRBJ2-7; TRBD2 is a possible D gene (6 bases). Germline CDR1 is SGHRS and CDR2 is YFSETQ. The CDR3 has 13 residues. The CDR3 here is CASSLVADYEQYF. CDR3 bases: TGTGCCAGCAGCTTAGTAGCGGACTACGAGCAGTACTTC.